A selection of T cell receptor beta chains follows, all from one sample in a study of shared clonotypes between healthy human individuals. The data were produced by immunoSEQ multiplex PCR, yet TCRdb's version contains in-frame clones alone and is incomplete. The table shows more than 1.2 million clones, with about 98.5% occurring only once. Sequencing used naive CD4+ T cells sorted from blood. These receptors were taken from a man aged 25-45 years in good health. Both conserved end residues are part of each CDR3. The order of the fields is J gene, D gene, clone size, V gene, CDR3 DNA, CDR3 protein. D genes are given only for firm matches. Some rows mark clone size as missing; the rest say once, few, many or name a class of expanded clone.

TRBJ2-7,TRBD1,NA,TRBV2,TGTGCCAGCAGAGGACAGGCGACCTACGAGCAGTACTTC,CASRGQATYEQYF
TRBJ2-7,NA,NA,TRBV6-1,TGTGCCAGCACAGGACCATTCTACGAGCAGTACTTC,CASTGPFYEQYF
TRBJ2-5,NA,NA,TRBV10-2,TGCGCCAGCGGTTTGGACAGTGAACAAGAGACCCAGTACTTC,CASGLDSEQETQYF
TRBJ2-1,TRBD2,NA,TRBV14,TGTGCCAGCAGCCAAGTGGTAACGACTAGCGGGAGGTATGAGCAGTTCTTC,CASSQVVTTSGRYEQFF
TRBJ1-1,NA,NA,TRBV28,TGTGCCAGCAGTTTTGGGGCGAACACTGAAGCTTTCTTT,CASSFGANTEAFF
TRBJ2-7,NA,NA,TRBV10-2,TGCGCCAGCAGCGGGACCCGACTAGATCCTAACTACGAGCAGTACTTC,CASSGTRLDPNYEQYF
TRBJ1-1,TRBD1,NA,TRBV7-9,TGTGCCAGCAGCTGGACCTGGGACAGGGAAAGGATGAACACTGAAGCTTTCTTT,CASSWTWDRERMNTEAFF
TRBJ1-2,NA,NA,TRBV27,TGTGCCAGCAGCCCTAGGGGGGTATACGGCTACACCTTC,CASSPRGVYGYTF
TRBJ1-1,NA,NA,TRBV25-1,TGTGCCAGCAGTGAATGGGGAGGGGTATCTGACACTGAAGCTTTCTTT,CASSEWGGVSDTEAFF
TRBJ1-1,NA,NA,TRBV2,TGTGCCAGCAGTGTGAATCGGAACACTGAAGCTTTCTTT,CASSVNRNTEAFF
TRBJ2-3,NA,once,TRBV4-3,TGCGCCAGCAGCCAAGATCTTTATACAGATACGCAGTATTTT,CASSQDLYTDTQYF
TRBJ2-3,NA,once,TRBV18,TGTGCCAGCTCCCCTAAGTTGGGCACTAGCACAGATACGCAGTATTTT,CASSPKLGTSTDTQYF
TRBJ1-2,NA,NA,TRBV27,TGTGCCAGCAGTTTAAGAGGATATGGCTACACCTTC,CASSLRGYGYTF
TRBJ2-5,TRBD1,NA,TRBV6-6,TGTGCCAGCAGTGATGTAGACAGGGGTTCAGAGACCCAGTACTTC,CASSDVDRGSETQYF
TRBJ1-4,NA,once,TRBV5-4,TGTGCCAGCAGTTATCCACAGGGCGGAGGAGAAAAACTGTTTTTT,CASSYPQGGGEKLFF
TRBJ1-2,TRBD1,NA,TRBV5-8,TGTGCCAGCAGCTTGGACAGGGGGTCCGGTGGCTACACCTTC,CASSLDRGSGGYTF
TRBJ2-5,TRBD1,NA,TRBV11-2,TGTGCCAGCAGCTCCAGGGGGCTCAAGACCCAGTACTTC,CASSSRGLKTQYF
TRBJ2-1,TRBD2,NA,TRBV7-2,TGTGCCAGCAGCCGGGGGAGGGGCTCCTACAATGAGCAGTTCTTC,CASSRGRGSYNEQFF
TRBJ2-1,NA,NA,TRBV29-1,TGCAGCGGCTACAGGGATCTCCTCAATGAGCAGTTCTTC,CSGYRDLLNEQFF
TRBJ1-5,TRBD1,NA,TRBV19,TGTGCCAGTAGTGTCAAGACAGGGAAGAATCAGCCCCAGCATTTT,CASSVKTGKNQPQHF
TRBJ2-5,TRBD1,NA,TRBV9,TGTGCCAGCAGCGTAGCGCTAGGGACAGGACGAGAGACCCAGTACTTC,CASSVALGTGRETQYF
TRBJ1-5,TRBD1,NA,TRBV18,TGTGCCAGCTCAGGACAGGGGACGGATCAGCCCCAGCATTTT,CASSGQGTDQPQHF
TRBJ1-1,TRBD1,NA,TRBV7-2,TGTGCCAGCAGCATGCCCCGTACAGGGGCGAACACTGAAGCTTTCTTT,CASSMPRTGANTEAFF
TRBJ1-1,NA,once,TRBV6-1,TGTGCCAGCAGTGAATCACCGGGAGGAACTGAAGCTTTCTTT,CASSESPGGTEAFF
TRBJ1-2,NA,NA,TRBV20-1,TGCAGTGGCGTACAGGTTAATGGCTACACCTTC,CSGVQVNGYTF
TRBJ2-7,NA,NA,TRBV28,TGTGCCAGCAGTTTTGACTCGGGAGTTACCTACGAGCAGTACTTC,CASSFDSGVTYEQYF
TRBJ1-2,NA,NA,TRBV10-1,TGCGCCAGCAGTCCTAACCGGGCGTATGGCTACACCTTC,CASSPNRAYGYTF
TRBJ2-7,TRBD2,NA,TRBV28,TGTGCCAGCAGTTTTGTGATCGGGACTATTCAATCCTACGAGCAGTACTTC,CASSFVIGTIQSYEQYF
TRBJ2-1,NA,NA,TRBV5-1,TGCGCCAGCAGCCCGGGGATGGGGCCTCCCCACGGTGAGCAGTTCTTC,CASSPGMGPPHGEQFF
TRBJ1-5,NA,NA,TRBV2,TGTGCCAGCAGTGAAGCACAAAGCTTCAATCAGCCCCAGCATTTT,CASSEAQSFNQPQHF
TRBJ2-1,TRBD2,NA,TRBV5-1,TGCGCCAGCAGCTTTTCAGGACTAGAATCCTACAATGAGCAGTTCTTC,CASSFSGLESYNEQFF
TRBJ2-2,NA,NA,TRBV11-2,TGTGCCAGCAGCAAGGCGGGGAACGCCGGGGAGCTGTTTTTT,CASSKAGNAGELFF
TRBJ2-7,NA,NA,TRBV6-6,TGTGCCAGCAGTTACTTTTCACTAGCCAGTTACGAGCAGTACTTC,CASSYFSLASYEQYF
TRBJ2-1,TRBD2,NA,TRBV7-6,TGTGCCAGCAGCTCACTAGCGGGAGGATACAATGAGCAGTTCTTC,CASSSLAGGYNEQFF
TRBJ1-5,NA,once,TRBV25-1,TGTGCCAGCAGTGACTGGGTAGGTCAGCCCCAGCATTTT,CASSDWVGQPQHF
TRBJ2-1,NA,NA,TRBV7-9,TGTGCCAGCAGCCCGAACAGGGATAGGGGCAATGAGCAGTTCTTC,CASSPNRDRGNEQFF
TRBJ2-2,NA,NA,TRBV19,TGTGCCAGTAGTAGGGTGGCGAACACCGGGGAGCTGTTTTTT,CASSRVANTGELFF
TRBJ2-7,NA,NA,TRBV11-2,TGTGCCAGCAGCTTAGATCTAAGTCGATCGCGGCCCTACGAGCAGTACTTC,CASSLDLSRSRPYEQYF
TRBJ2-5,NA,NA,TRBV9,TGTGCCAGCAGCGTAGGGTCGTGGGAGACCCAGTACTTC,CASSVGSWETQYF
TRBJ2-3,TRBD2,NA,TRBV11-3,TGTGCCAGCAGTCCGCGGGGGACGGGGGATACGCAGTATTTT,CASSPRGTGDTQYF
TRBJ2-5,NA,NA,TRBV5-4,TGTGCCAGCAGCTTGGATTCTGTGCAAGAGACCCAGTACTTC,CASSLDSVQETQYF
TRBJ2-1,TRBD2,NA,TRBV18,TGTGCCAGCTCACCGGTGGGGCTAGCGGGAGATGAGCAGTTCTTC,CASSPVGLAGDEQFF
TRBJ2-7,TRBD2,NA,TRBV11-3,TGTGCCAGCAGCTTAGATGGGACTAGCGGGAGCCACGAGCAGTACTTC,CASSLDGTSGSHEQYF
TRBJ2-5,NA,NA,TRBV7-3,TGTGCCAGCAGCCCACGGGCCCAAGAGACCCAGTACTTC,CASSPRAQETQYF
TRBJ2-1,NA,NA,TRBV20-1,TGCAGTGCTCGGACTTCGTCTGGGCAGTTCTTC,CSARTSSGQFF
TRBJ1-2,NA,NA,TRBV29-1,TGCAGCGTTGTAACAGGCTATGGCTACACCTTC,CSVVTGYGYTF
TRBJ2-1,NA,NA,TRBV28,TGTGCCAGCCTGGTAAGCGGAGAGTACAATGAGCAGTTCTTC,CASLVSGEYNEQFF
TRBJ2-7,NA,NA,TRBV28,TGTGCCAGCAGTGCCGGGACGGTGAGCTCCTACGAGCAGTACTTC,CASSAGTVSSYEQYF
TRBJ2-7,TRBD2,NA,TRBV5-1,TGCGCCAGCAGCTTGGGGGCTAGTGGGAGCGGGAGGCCCTACGAGCAGTACTTC,CASSLGASGSGRPYEQYF
TRBJ2-1,TRBD2,NA,TRBV19,TGTGCCAGTAGTATTTTGTCACCTAGCGGCGCCATGGGGAATGAGCAGTTCTTC,CASSILSPSGAMGNEQFF
TRBJ2-6,NA,NA,TRBV11-1,TGTGCCAGCAGCTCGAGGGGGGCTTCTGGGGCCAACGTCCTGACTTTC,CASSSRGASGANVLTF
TRBJ1-1,NA,NA,TRBV7-3,TGTGCCAGCAGCTTGGACGCCTTAAACACTGAAGCTTTCTTT,CASSLDALNTEAFF
TRBJ2-7,NA,NA,TRBV2,TGTGCCAGCAGTGCCGCTTTGCACCGTTCCGGCGAGCAGTACTTC,CASSAALHRSGEQYF
TRBJ1-1,TRBD1,once,TRBV28,TGTGCCAGCAGTGGAAACAGGGGAAAGGTGAACACTGAAGCTTTCTTT,CASSGNRGKVNTEAFF
TRBJ2-7,NA,NA,TRBV25-1,TGTGCCAGCAGTGCAGGGGTAAGCTCCTACGAGCAGTACTTC,CASSAGVSSYEQYF
TRBJ1-5,NA,NA,TRBV10-3,TGTGCCATCGGGACCCTTCAGCCCCAGCATTTT,CAIGTLQPQHF
TRBJ2-1,TRBD2,NA,TRBV11-3,TGTGCCAGCAGCTTCGGGCGCGGGAGAAAATCCTACAATGAGCAGTTCTTC,CASSFGRGRKSYNEQFF